These T cell receptor beta chains were read from a single sample in a study of cytomegalovirus exposure and HLA in healthy donors. Sequencing was performed with immunoSEQ multiplex PCR; in TCRdb, only in-frame clones are kept and a portion is missing. The table has roughly 100,000 clones, about 79% seen once. Sequencing was done on a sample of PBMCs. The source of these receptors is a man aged 45-60 years in good health and CMV-seronegative. Each CDR3 is given with its conserved first and last residue. The D gene is left open where the match is weak. Expanded clones are given a class, and other clones once, few, many or no size at all.

V gene: TRBV5-4
CDR3 length: 14
J gene: TRBJ2-5
D gene: TRBD2
clone size: -
CDR3 protein: CASSLKLAEETQYF
CDR3 DNA: TGTGCCAGCAGCTTGAAACTAGCGGAAGAGACCCAGTACTTC

V gene: TRBV29-1
CDR3 length: 15
J gene: TRBJ2-3
D gene: TRBD2
clone size: once
CDR3 protein: CSVLYGAGATDTQYF
CDR3 DNA: TGCAGCGTTCTCTACGGGGCGGGAGCCACAGATACGCAGTATTTT

V gene: TRBV27
CDR3 length: 15
J gene: TRBJ2-1
D gene: TRBD2
clone size: -
CDR3 protein: CASRQRLAEKAEQFF
CDR3 DNA: TGTGCCAGCAGGCAGAGACTAGCGGAAAAAGCTGAGCAGTTCTTC

V gene: TRBV28
CDR3 length: 17
J gene: TRBJ1-3
D gene: TRBD1
clone size: -
CDR3 protein: CASISPHTGASGNTIYF
CDR3 DNA: TGTGCCAGCATCTCCCCCCATACAGGGGCGAGTGGAAACACCATATATTTT

V gene: TRBV28
CDR3 length: 13
J gene: TRBJ2-5
D gene: -
clone size: once
CDR3 protein: CASSLVGRETQYF
CDR3 DNA: TGTGCCAGCAGCCTCGTGGGGAGGGAGACCCAGTACTTC

V gene: TRBV15
CDR3 length: 13
J gene: TRBJ2-1
D gene: -
clone size: -
CDR3 protein: CATSSGSRDEQFF
CDR3 DNA: TGTGCCACCAGCAGTGGGTCGCGGGATGAGCAGTTCTTC

V gene: TRBV5-1
CDR3 length: 12
J gene: TRBJ2-7
D gene: -
clone size: -
CDR3 protein: CASGEGSYEQYF
CDR3 DNA: TGCGCCAGCGGCGAGGGCTCCTACGAGCAGTACTTC

V gene: TRBV28
CDR3 length: 14
J gene: TRBJ1-5
D gene: TRBD1
clone size: -
CDR3 protein: CASGEQGRNQPQHF
CDR3 DNA: TGTGCCAGCGGAGAACAGGGGCGGAATCAGCCCCAGCATTTT

V gene: TRBV5-1
CDR3 length: 15
J gene: TRBJ2-6
D gene: TRBD1
clone size: -
CDR3 protein: CASSTDRVGANVLTF
CDR3 DNA: TGCGCCAGCAGCACGGACAGGGTCGGGGCCAACGTCCTGACTTTC

V gene: TRBV4-2
CDR3 length: 15
J gene: TRBJ2-3
D gene: TRBD2
clone size: -
CDR3 protein: CASSTRLAGVDTQYF
CDR3 DNA: TGTGCCAGCAGCACCCGACTAGCGGGAGTGGATACGCAGTATTTT

V gene: TRBV30
CDR3 length: 12
J gene: TRBJ1-1
D gene: TRBD1
clone size: -
CDR3 protein: CATDREATEAFF
CDR3 DNA: TGTGCCACGGACAGGGAAGCCACTGAAGCTTTCTTT

V gene: TRBV28
CDR3 length: 13
J gene: TRBJ1-1
D gene: TRBD1
clone size: -
CDR3 protein: CASSRQGITEAFF
CDR3 DNA: TGTGCCAGCAGTCGACAGGGTATCACTGAAGCTTTCTTT

V gene: TRBV5-4
CDR3 length: 14
J gene: TRBJ2-7
D gene: TRBD2
clone size: many
CDR3 protein: CASSRREDSYEQYF
CDR3 DNA: TGTGCCAGCAGCAGGCGGGAGGACTCCTACGAGCAGTACTTC

V gene: TRBV27
CDR3 length: 18
J gene: TRBJ2-6
D gene: -
clone size: -
CDR3 protein: CASSLRTDLGMGANVLTF
CDR3 DNA: TGTGCCAGCAGTCTCAGGACAGACCTCGGCATGGGGGCCAACGTCCTGACTTTC

V gene: TRBV5-1
CDR3 length: 16
J gene: TRBJ2-7
D gene: TRBD1
clone size: -
CDR3 protein: CASSLDPGGITYEQYF
CDR3 DNA: TGCGCCAGCAGCTTGGATCCAGGGGGTATCACCTACGAGCAGTACTTC

V gene: TRBV18
CDR3 length: 14
J gene: TRBJ1-1
D gene: TRBD1
clone size: -
CDR3 protein: CASSRLQGAPEAFF
CDR3 DNA: TGTGCCAGCTCAAGACTACAGGGGGCCCCTGAAGCTTTCTTT

V gene: TRBV28
CDR3 length: 17
J gene: TRBJ2-1
D gene: TRBD1
clone size: -
CDR3 protein: CASNPQTWDRPYNEQFF
CDR3 DNA: TGTGCCAGCAACCCCCAGACCTGGGACAGACCCTACAATGAGCAGTTCTTC

V gene: TRBV27
CDR3 length: 15
J gene: TRBJ1-5
D gene: TRBD1
clone size: -
CDR3 protein: CASSPDRASNQPQHF
CDR3 DNA: TGTGCCAGCAGTCCCGACAGGGCTAGCAATCAGCCCCAGCATTTT

V gene: TRBV28
CDR3 length: 16
J gene: TRBJ2-7
D gene: TRBD1
clone size: -
CDR3 protein: CASSLPAGGVNGEQYF
CDR3 DNA: TGTGCCAGCAGTTTACCCGCAGGGGGCGTTAATGGTGAGCAGTACTTC

V gene: TRBV18
CDR3 length: 16
J gene: TRBJ1-4
D gene: TRBD1
clone size: once
CDR3 protein: CASSPGTAGIGEKLFF
CDR3 DNA: TGTGCCAGCTCACCCGGGACAGCCGGCATAGGGGAAAAACTGTTTTTT

V gene: TRBV28
CDR3 length: 15
J gene: TRBJ2-7
D gene: TRBD2
clone size: -
CDR3 protein: CASETSGRTRGEQYF
CDR3 DNA: TGTGCCAGCGAGACTAGCGGGAGAACCCGGGGCGAGCAGTACTTC

V gene: TRBV7-3
CDR3 length: 13
J gene: TRBJ1-3
D gene: -
clone size: -
CDR3 protein: CTHEGGKGNTIYF
CDR3 DNA: TGCACCCACGAGGGGGGGAAAGGAAACACCATATATTTT

V gene: TRBV11-3
CDR3 length: 15
J gene: TRBJ2-2
D gene: TRBD1
clone size: -
CDR3 protein: CASSSGTVHTGELFF
CDR3 DNA: TGTGCCAGCAGCTCCGGGACAGTTCACACCGGGGAGCTGTTTTTT

V gene: TRBV18
CDR3 length: 16
J gene: TRBJ2-7
D gene: TRBD2
clone size: -
CDR3 protein: CASSPQETSGSHEQYF
CDR3 DNA: TGTGCCAGCTCGCCACAGGAGACTAGCGGGAGTCACGAGCAGTACTTC

V gene: TRBV7-6
CDR3 length: 14
J gene: TRBJ2-7
D gene: TRBD1
clone size: -
CDR3 protein: CASSLRDRDHEQYF
CDR3 DNA: TGTGCCAGCAGCCTCCGGGACAGGGACCACGAGCAGTACTTC

V gene: TRBV19
CDR3 length: 15
J gene: TRBJ2-5
D gene: TRBD2
clone size: -
CDR3 protein: CASSKERGPWVTQYF
CDR3 DNA: TGTGCCAGTAGCAAGGAGCGGGGCCCCTGGGTGACCCAGTACTTC

V gene: TRBV28
CDR3 length: 13
J gene: TRBJ1-5
D gene: -
clone size: -
CDR3 protein: CASSLRETQPQHF
CDR3 DNA: TGTGCCAGCAGTTTACGGGAGACGCAGCCCCAGCATTTT

V gene: TRBV28
CDR3 length: 17
J gene: TRBJ1-1
D gene: -
clone size: -
CDR3 protein: CASSPPLGRGEGTEAFF
CDR3 DNA: TGTGCCAGCAGCCCTCCCTTAGGGAGGGGCGAAGGCACTGAAGCTTTCTTT

V gene: TRBV6-5
CDR3 length: 15
J gene: TRBJ2-7
D gene: -
clone size: -
CDR3 protein: CASRDGGQTAYEQYF
CDR3 DNA: TGTGCCAGCAGAGACGGGGGACAGACAGCCTACGAGCAGTACTTC

V gene: TRBV7-3
CDR3 length: 13
J gene: TRBJ1-1
D gene: -
clone size: -
CDR3 protein: CASSLRGNTEAFF
CDR3 DNA: TGTGCCAGCAGCTTACGGGGGAACACTGAAGCTTTCTTT

V gene: TRBV11-2
CDR3 length: 13
J gene: TRBJ2-7
D gene: TRBD1
clone size: -
CDR3 protein: CASRLTGGYEQYF
CDR3 DNA: TGTGCCAGCAGATTGACAGGGGGCTACGAGCAGTACTTC

V gene: TRBV6-5
CDR3 length: 15
J gene: TRBJ1-5
D gene: TRBD1
clone size: -
CDR3 protein: CASSHTGDSNQPQHF
CDR3 DNA: TGTGCCAGCAGTCACACAGGGGATAGCAATCAGCCCCAGCATTTT

V gene: TRBV10-3
CDR3 length: 14
J gene: TRBJ1-2
D gene: TRBD1
clone size: -
CDR3 protein: CAITQDRGNYGYTF
CDR3 DNA: TGTGCCATCACCCAGGACAGGGGGAACTATGGCTACACCTTC

V gene: TRBV10-3
CDR3 length: 16
J gene: TRBJ2-1
D gene: TRBD1
clone size: -
CDR3 protein: CAISESTGASYNEQFF
CDR3 DNA: TGTGCCATCAGTGAGTCGACAGGGGCCTCCTACAATGAGCAGTTCTTC

V gene: TRBV15
CDR3 length: 17
J gene: TRBJ2-2
D gene: TRBD2
clone size: -
CDR3 protein: CATSRPLAGGNTGELFF
CDR3 DNA: TGTGCCACCAGCAGACCCCTAGCGGGAGGGAACACCGGGGAGCTGTTTTTT

V gene: TRBV1
CDR3 length: 16
J gene: TRBJ1-1
D gene: -
clone size: once
CDR3 protein: CTSSQGGKTGSTEAFF
CDR3 DNA: TGCACCAGCAGCCAAGGGGGTAAGACAGGCTCCACTGAAGCTTTCTTT

V gene: TRBV19
CDR3 length: 15
J gene: TRBJ2-3
D gene: TRBD1
clone size: -
CDR3 protein: CASSAGTGRTDTQYF
CDR3 DNA: TGTGCCAGTAGCGCCGGGACAGGACGCACAGATACGCAGTATTTT

V gene: TRBV28
CDR3 length: 13
J gene: TRBJ1-4
D gene: -
clone size: many
CDR3 protein: CASSSLQRGELFF
CDR3 DNA: TGTGCCAGCAGTTCTCTTCAACGGGGAGAACTGTTTTTT

V gene: TRBV30
CDR3 length: 16
J gene: TRBJ2-5
D gene: TRBD2
clone size: once
CDR3 protein: CAWNSGRLAAVETQYF
CDR3 DNA: TGTGCCTGGAATTCGGGAAGACTAGCCGCAGTAGAGACCCAGTACTTC

V gene: TRBV23-1
CDR3 length: 17
J gene: TRBJ2-7
D gene: TRBD2
clone size: many
CDR3 protein: CASSQSLAGKNSYEQYF
CDR3 DNA: TGCGCCAGCAGTCAATCTTTAGCGGGAAAGAACTCCTACGAGCAGTACTTC

V gene: TRBV6-4
CDR3 length: 17
J gene: TRBJ2-7
D gene: -
clone size: -
CDR3 protein: CASSDLRTAEHYYEQYF
CDR3 DNA: TGTGCCAGCAGTGACTTGCGAACGGCGGAACATTACTACGAGCAGTACTTC